This entry concerns a single T cell receptor (beta chain). The data are from a study of blood T cell repertoires in COVID-19. Study-level information: The analysed material was cDNA or gDNA that came from T cells, B-cell-depleted T cells, or PBMCs.

This CDR3 has 16 amino acids. The V gene end was trimmed by 2 bases and the J gene end by 3 bases; junction bases not matched to a gene: 6. The germline CDR1 and CDR2 sequences are SGHRS and YFSETQ. Patients in Seattle were enrolled during active infection, then followed longitudinally. Original analysis: Estimated nucleated cell counts came from reference gene primer amplification. Using immunoSEQ multiplex PCR, the repertoire was profiled, and TCRdb retains in-frame clones only, with some absent. V and J calls and clone size come straight from that table; D and trimming were deduced from the DNA. The sample holds approximately 270,000 clones, about 91% seen once.

The J gene is TRBJ2-3, the V gene TRBV5-1; 10 bases are a match to TRBD1. The specimen sequenced was peripheral blood. The receptor's source is a woman in her 30s with COVID-19, enrolled during active disease. The DNA of the CDR3 is TGCGCCAGCAGCTTTATGACAGGGGGCGGAACAGATACGCAGTATTTT. Translating it yields CASSFMTGGGTDTQYF. The full variable domain, completed using reference TRBV5-1 and TRBJ2-3, is KAGVTQTPRYLIKTRGQQVTLSCSPISGHRSVSWYQQTPGQGLQFLFEYFSETQRNKGNFPGRFSGRQFSNSRSEMNVSTLELGDSALYLCASSFMTGGGTDTQYFGPGTRLTVL.